This T cell receptor beta chain was sequenced in a study of blood T cell repertoires in COVID-19 (dated by TCRdb to 2020 to 2022). Regarding the study in general: Collaborator samples came from the United States, Italy and Spain and covered acute and convalescent phases of COVID-19. The material from the prospective study consisted of cDNA or gDNA derived from T cells, B-cell-depleted T cells, or PBMCs. The dataset comprised deeply sampled blood TCRbeta repertoires from subjects exposed to, actively infected with, or recovered from COVID-19. The repertoires were released in a freely available public database meant as a resource for research on the immune response to SARS-CoV-2. The samples were drawn from two sources: the first 160 participants of the ongoing ImmuneRACE study, and 1,254 subjects contributed by 6 global collaborators. Sample metadata almost always included a de-identified subject ID, COVID-19 status, age in years and sex. Where HLA class I and class II types were available, the types were taken from metadata supplied by the sample provider, not from assay-based typing.

Collaborating institutions collected whole blood in K2EDTA tubes following their own protocols. Collaborator samples were shipped for TCRbeta analysis as frozen whole blood, isolated PBMCs, or DNA extracted from either sample type. The germline V gene specifies KGHSH as CDR1 and LQKENI as CDR2. V loses 3 bases at its end and J loses 4 bases; junction bases beyond the gene matches: 14. Taken from cysteine to phenylalanine, the CDR3 has 17 residues. The only DNA kept is the CDR3, 51 bases in frame from the first base. Comment on this clone: Its antigen has not been determined. Per-base qualities were not stored, and no clone one base away is much larger.

The immunoSEQ Assay, a bias-controlled multiplex PCR, was used to amplify TCRbeta CDR3 regions from genomic DNA. As for how the authors treated the data: The number of nucleated cells in each sample was estimated by amplification of reference gene primers within the assay. To quantify the absolute abundance of each unique TCRbeta CDR3 rearrangement, sequence reads were collapsed and filtered. For each sample, productive Simpson clonality was calculated as the square root of Simpson's diversity index across productive rearrangements. The clones in this table, taken by TCRdb from immuneACCESS, are in-frame only. Not every clone is retained; where verified, under half of the shortfall comes from an unresolved V gene, and the cause of the rest is unknown. Clonal size and the V and J genes are those of that table, whereas D and trimming came from the DNA. Within this sample are 68,000 or so clones, with roughly 80% of them counted one time only. Just over 40% of the sample rests with the top ten.

Results the study describes overall, beyond this receptor: How much clinical and demographic metadata was included differed by source and by participant, and the metadata was provided uncurated.

Specimen: peripheral blood. This TCR derives from a human donor in a cohort sampled during active COVID-19. The chain is made from TRBV18 and TRBJ1-1; 7 central nucleotides agree with TRBD1. The DNA sequence follows: TGTGCCAGCTCACCCTACAGACAGGGTGTATCTGGCACTGAAGCTTTCTTT. The encoded protein is CASSPYRQGVSGTEAFF.